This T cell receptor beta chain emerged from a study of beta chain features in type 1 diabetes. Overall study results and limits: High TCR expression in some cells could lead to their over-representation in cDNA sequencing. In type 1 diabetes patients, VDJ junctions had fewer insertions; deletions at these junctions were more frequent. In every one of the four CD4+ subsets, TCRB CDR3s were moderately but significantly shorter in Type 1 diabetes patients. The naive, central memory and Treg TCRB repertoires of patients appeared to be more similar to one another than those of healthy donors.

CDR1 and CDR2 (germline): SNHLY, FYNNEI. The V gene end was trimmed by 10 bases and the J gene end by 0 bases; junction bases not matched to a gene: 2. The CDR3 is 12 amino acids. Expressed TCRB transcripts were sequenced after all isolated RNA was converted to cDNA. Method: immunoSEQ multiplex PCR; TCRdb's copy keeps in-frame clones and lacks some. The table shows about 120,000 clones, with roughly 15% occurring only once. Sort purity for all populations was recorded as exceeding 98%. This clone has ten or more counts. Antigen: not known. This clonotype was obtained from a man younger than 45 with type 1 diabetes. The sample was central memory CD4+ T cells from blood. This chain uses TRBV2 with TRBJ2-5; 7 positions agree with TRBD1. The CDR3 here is CAMGQNQETQYF. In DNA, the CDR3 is TGTGCCATGGGACAGAACCAAGAGACCCAGTACTTC.